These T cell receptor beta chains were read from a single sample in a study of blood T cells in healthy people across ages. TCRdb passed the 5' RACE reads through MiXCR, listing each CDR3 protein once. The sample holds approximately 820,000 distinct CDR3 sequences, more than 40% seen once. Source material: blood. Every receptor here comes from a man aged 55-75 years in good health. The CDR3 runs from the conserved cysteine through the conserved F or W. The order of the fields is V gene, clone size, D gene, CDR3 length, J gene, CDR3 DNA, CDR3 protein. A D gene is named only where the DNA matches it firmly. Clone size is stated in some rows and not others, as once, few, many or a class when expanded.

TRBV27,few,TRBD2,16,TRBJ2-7,TGTGCCAGCAGTCCCTTAGCGGGGGGTCTAATCCACGAGCAGTACTTC,CASSPLAGGLIHEQYF
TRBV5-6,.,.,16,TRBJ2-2,TGTGCCAGCAGCACCAGGGGCCCCTTGGGCACCGGGGAGCTGTTTTTT,CASSTRGPLGTGELFF
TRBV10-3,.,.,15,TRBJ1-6,TGTGCCATCAGTGAACGCCCAGCGAATAATTCACCCCTCCACTTT,CAISERPANNSPLHF
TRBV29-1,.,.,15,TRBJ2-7,TGCAGCGTTGCATCTTTGTGGTCAGGGCATTACGAGCAGTACTTC,CSVASLWSGHYEQYF
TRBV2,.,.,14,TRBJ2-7,TGCGCCAGCTCATTCCAGGGGCCTACCTACGAGCAGTACTTC,CASSFQGPTYEQYF
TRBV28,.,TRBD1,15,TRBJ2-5,TGTGCCAGCATCGCAGGGCAGGGGGCATCGGGGACCCAGTACTTC,CASIAGQGASGTQYF
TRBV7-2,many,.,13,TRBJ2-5,TGTGCCAGCAGCCAGAGCGGACAAGAGACCCAGTACTTC,CASSQSGQETQYF
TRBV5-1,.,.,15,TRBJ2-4,TGCGCCAGCAGCTTGTCCCGGACAGTGGCCGACATTCAGTACTTC,CASSLSRTVADIQYF
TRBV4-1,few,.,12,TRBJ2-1,TGCGCCAGCAGCCGCCACCCGAATGAGCAGTTCTTC,CASSRHPNEQFF
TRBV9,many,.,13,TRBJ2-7,TGTGCCAGCAGCGCACAGGGAGCCTACGAGCAGTACTTC,CASSAQGAYEQYF
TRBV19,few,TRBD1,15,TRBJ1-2,TGTGCCAGTAACCCATACAGGGGGGCACTTTATGGCTACACCTTC,CASNPYRGALYGYTF
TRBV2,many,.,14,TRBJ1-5,TGTGCCAGTACCGAGGCCAGGGTTAATCAGCCCCAGCATTTT,CASTEARVNQPQHF
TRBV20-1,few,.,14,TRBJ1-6,TGCAGTGCTAGAGTCGGAAACGACAATTCACCCCTCCACTTT,CSARVGNDNSPLHF
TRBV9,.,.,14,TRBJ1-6,TGTGCCAGCAGCCCCGGGACACAGTATTCACCCCTCCACTTT,CASSPGTQYSPLHF
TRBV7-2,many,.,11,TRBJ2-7,TGTGCCAGCAGCCGCTCCTACGAGCAGTACTTC,CASSRSYEQYF
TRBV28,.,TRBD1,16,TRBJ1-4,TGTGCCAGCAGACCTCTGACAGGGACCCTCAATGAAAAACTGTTTTTT,CASRPLTGTLNEKLFF
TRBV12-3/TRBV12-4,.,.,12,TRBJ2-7,TGTGCCAGCAGCCTACCCCCCTACGAGCAGTACTTC,CASSLPPYEQYF
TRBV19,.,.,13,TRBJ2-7,TGTGCCAGTAGTTTGGGACCCCGGTACGAGCAGTACTTC,CASSLGPRYEQYF
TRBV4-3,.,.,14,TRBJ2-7,TGCGCCAGCAGCCAAGGTGCCACGTCTTACGAGCAGTACTTC,CASSQGATSYEQYF
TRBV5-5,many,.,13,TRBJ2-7,TGTGCCAGCAGCTTACGGGAACCCTACGAGCAGTACTTC,CASSLREPYEQYF